The 5 T cell receptor beta chains listed next were all sequenced from one sample in a study of blood T cell repertoires in COVID-19. Generated by immunoSEQ multiplex PCR, the TCRdb table keeps only in-frame clones and is missing some. The sample records roughly 38,000 clones, roughly 90% being singletons. Sequencing input: peripheral blood. These receptors came from a man aged 65 to 85 with acute or convalescent COVID-19.

The CDR3 nucleotides read TGTGCCAGCAGCAAACAGGGGTTTTCCTATGGCTACACCTTC. It is translated as CASSKQGFSYGYTF. This rearrangement joins TRBV5-6 to TRBJ1-2, with TRBD1 matching over 7 bases. The CDR3 is made up of 14 amino acids. V was clipped by 4 bases and J by 4 bases; unmatched bases: 7. The germline gives CDR1 SGHDT, CDR2 YYEEEE.

J is TRBJ2-1 and V is TRBV9, with 7 bases fitting TRBD1. Germline V gene lookup returns CDR1 SGDLS and CDR2 YYNGEE. CDR3 size: 15 residues. V gave up 4 bases and J gave up 0 bases; unmatched junction bases: 4. The CDR3 DNA is TGTGCCAGCAGCTCCCGGGACAGCTCCTACAATGAGCAGTTCTTC. Translation: CASSSRDSSYNEQFF.

The chain couples TRBV19 to TRBJ2-7; 12 nucleotides match TRBD1. CDR1 and CDR2 from the germline V gene are LNHDA and SQIVND (reference sequence). The V and J ends lost 5 bases and 6 bases, in that order; junction bases with no gene match: 11. The length of the CDR3 is 16 residues. The CDR3 is CASSPGTGGFVGEQYF. The CDR3 region has the DNA TGTGCCAGTAGTCCGGGGACAGGGGGCTTCGTGGGCGAGCAGTACTTC.

By share of the sample, this clone is medium-sized. The V gene is TRBV28, the J gene TRBJ1-5; 7 bases agree with TRBD1. The germline V gene encodes CDR1 MDHEN and CDR2 SYDVKM. The V segment lost 9 bases and the J segment 0 bases; nucleotides outside the gene matches: 8. This CDR3 region has 15 residues. CDR3 loop: CASIGGAYSNQPQHF. For the CDR3, the DNA is TGTGCCAGTATAGGGGGCGCCTATAGCAATCAGCCCCAGCATTTT.

This chain uses TRBV12-3 or TRBV12-4 with TRBJ2-5; tentatively, D is TRBD2 (5 bases). Trimming removed 6 bases from V and 4 bases from J, with 12 bases in between. This CDR3 has 13 residues. The CDR3 DNA sequence: TGTGCCAGCAGCCCCGGAGGAAGAGAGACCCAGTACTTC. It yields the protein CASSPGGRETQYF.